Detailed here is one T cell receptor (beta chain). What it binds is not known. The sample comes from a study of cytomegalovirus exposure and HLA in healthy donors. Findings of the study overall: In a later analysis, across HLA loci, associated TCR counts were highest for DRB1, lowest for HLA-C.

The PCR made use of 60 Vbeta and 13 Jbeta primers. Profiling relied on immunoSEQ multiplex PCR, and the TCRdb table lists in-frame clones only, not all of them. Counted here are approximately 140,000 clones, around 81% occurring once; the ten biggest clones make up approximately 1.7%. V shed 4 bases and J 7 bases; nucleotides not matched to a gene: 28. The length of the CDR3 is 21 residues. Germline lookup yields CDR1 MGHRA and CDR2 YSYEKL. Healthy bone marrow donors made up the donors. The TCR was taken from a woman aged 50 to 65 in good health and CMV-seronegative. Sequencing input: PBMCs. This chain links TRBV4-1 with TRBJ1-1, with 9 positions matching TRBD1. CDR3: CASSLGTGIGIMKSTHGEAFF. CDR3 DNA sequence: TGCGCCAGCAGCCTCGGGACAGGGATCGGCATCATGAAGAGCACCCACGGTGAAGCTTTCTTT.